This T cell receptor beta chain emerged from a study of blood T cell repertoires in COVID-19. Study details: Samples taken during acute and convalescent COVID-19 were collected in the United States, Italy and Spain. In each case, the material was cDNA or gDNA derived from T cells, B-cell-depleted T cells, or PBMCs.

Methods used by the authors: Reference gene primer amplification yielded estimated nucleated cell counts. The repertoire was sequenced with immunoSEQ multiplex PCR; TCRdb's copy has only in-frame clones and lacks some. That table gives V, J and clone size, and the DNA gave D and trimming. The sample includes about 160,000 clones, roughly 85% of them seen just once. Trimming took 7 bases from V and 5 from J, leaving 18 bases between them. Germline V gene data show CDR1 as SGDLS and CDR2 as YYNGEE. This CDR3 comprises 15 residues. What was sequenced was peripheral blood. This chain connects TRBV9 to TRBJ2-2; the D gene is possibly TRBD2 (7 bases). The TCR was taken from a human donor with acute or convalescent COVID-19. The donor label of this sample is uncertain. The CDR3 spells CASRGGAIGTGELFF. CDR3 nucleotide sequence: TGTGCCAGCCGAGGGGGGGCCATAGGGACCGGGGAGCTGTTTTTT.